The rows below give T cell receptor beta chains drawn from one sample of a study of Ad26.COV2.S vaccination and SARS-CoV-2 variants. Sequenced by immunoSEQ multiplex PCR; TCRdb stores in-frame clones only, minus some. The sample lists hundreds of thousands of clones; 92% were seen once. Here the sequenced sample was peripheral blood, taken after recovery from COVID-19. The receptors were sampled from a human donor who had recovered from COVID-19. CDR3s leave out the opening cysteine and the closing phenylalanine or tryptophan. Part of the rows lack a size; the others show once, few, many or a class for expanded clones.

ASNTGGGLDTQY	TRBV9	once
ASSEDGGYT	TRBV2	-
ASSVEGLGTQY	TRBV9	once
ASSLGSNTGELF	TRBV7-9	-
ASSLGRETEAF	TRBV5-1	few
ASSLGSSGGWETQY	TRBV7-2	-
ASSPAQTQY	TRBV18	-
ASRGQELTNSPLH	TRBV2	-
ASSPPAGGYEQY	TRBV7-9	-
ASSLGVRGEKLF	TRBV7-9	once
ASSYSGLRQGWSTEAF	TRBV6-2/TRBV6-3	-
ASSRLAGGRDTQY	TRBV7-6	-
ASSVQAGDYEQY	TRBV9	-
ASSWGTGTEAF	TRBV13	-
ASSRGLAGGTDTQY	TRBV3-1/TRBV3-2	-
ASSPRGDRGWGQF	TRBV27	-
ASSEMGGQNTEAF	TRBV2	-
SVGDRGLSGANVLT	TRBV29-1	-
ASTQRGAGKETQY	TRBV5-1	once
ASSERVQGTNSTDTQY	TRBV25-1	-
ASSDQGRGYT	TRBV6-5	-
ASSLSGTAARGYT	TRBV5-4	-
AISGQFSGPYEQY	TRBV10-3	-
ASGLKLAGGFTYNEQF	TRBV12-5	-
ASSQDTGAGTGELF	TRBV4-3	-
ASSKERGSYNEQF	TRBV2	-
ASSSRTFSYEQY	TRBV5-1	-
ASSETGGGSQPQH	TRBV10-2	once